The clone carrying this T cell receptor (beta chain) was observed at least ten times. Its antigen is as yet unknown. This sample was included in a study of T-cell reconstitution after alpha-beta-depleted transplantation in children. A TCRbeta library incorporating unique molecular identifiers was prepared. TCRdb itself ran the PCR reads through MiXCR, one entry per CDR3 protein. Of about 200,000 distinct CDR3 sequences listed, about 6% are singletons. General observations from the study: The origin of high day-60 TCRbeta diversity in some patients lay in surviving recipient T cells and thymic progenitors.

Unmatched junction bases numbered 11, after V lost 4 bases and J lost 5 bases. This CDR3 is built from 15 residues. CDR1 is DFQATT and CDR2 is SNEGSKA in the germline V gene (reference sequence). This sequence was found in a girl less than two years old with combined immunodeficiency, due to receive a stem cell transplant. The sample consisted of PBMCs, taken before TCRalphabeta/CD19-depleted stem cell transplant. The chain links TRBV20-1 to TRBJ2-3; 8 positions agree with TRBD2. The CDR3 DNA follows: TGCAGTGCTAACCCCTCCGGGGGGGCCGGAGATACGCAGTATTTT. This sequence encodes CSANPSGGAGDTQYF.